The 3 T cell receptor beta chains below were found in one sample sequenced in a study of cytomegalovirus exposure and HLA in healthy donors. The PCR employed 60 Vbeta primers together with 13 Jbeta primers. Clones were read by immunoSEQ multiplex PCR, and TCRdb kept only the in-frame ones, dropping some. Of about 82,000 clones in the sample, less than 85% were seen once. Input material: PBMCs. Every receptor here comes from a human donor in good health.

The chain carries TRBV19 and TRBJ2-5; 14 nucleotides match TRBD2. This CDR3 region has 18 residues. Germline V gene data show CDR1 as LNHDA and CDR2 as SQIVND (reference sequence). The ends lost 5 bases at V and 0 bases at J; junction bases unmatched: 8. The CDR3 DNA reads TGTGCCAGTAGTCCCCGACTAGCGGGGGGGAAGTACCAAGAGACCCAGTACTTC. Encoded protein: CASSPRLAGGKYQETQYF.

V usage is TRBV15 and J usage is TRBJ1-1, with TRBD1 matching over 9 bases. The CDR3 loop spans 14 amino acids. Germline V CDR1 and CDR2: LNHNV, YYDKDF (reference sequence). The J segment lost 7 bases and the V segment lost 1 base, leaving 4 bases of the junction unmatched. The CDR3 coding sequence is TGTGCCACCAGCAGAGTTCTGGACAGGGGTGAAGCTTTCTTT. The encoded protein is CATSRVLDRGEAFF.

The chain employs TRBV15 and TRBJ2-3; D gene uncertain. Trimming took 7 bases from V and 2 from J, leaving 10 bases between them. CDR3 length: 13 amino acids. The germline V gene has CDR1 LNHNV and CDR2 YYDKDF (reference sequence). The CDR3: CATKARYTDTQYF. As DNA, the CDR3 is TGTGCCACCAAAGCCAGGTACACAGATACGCAGTATTTT.